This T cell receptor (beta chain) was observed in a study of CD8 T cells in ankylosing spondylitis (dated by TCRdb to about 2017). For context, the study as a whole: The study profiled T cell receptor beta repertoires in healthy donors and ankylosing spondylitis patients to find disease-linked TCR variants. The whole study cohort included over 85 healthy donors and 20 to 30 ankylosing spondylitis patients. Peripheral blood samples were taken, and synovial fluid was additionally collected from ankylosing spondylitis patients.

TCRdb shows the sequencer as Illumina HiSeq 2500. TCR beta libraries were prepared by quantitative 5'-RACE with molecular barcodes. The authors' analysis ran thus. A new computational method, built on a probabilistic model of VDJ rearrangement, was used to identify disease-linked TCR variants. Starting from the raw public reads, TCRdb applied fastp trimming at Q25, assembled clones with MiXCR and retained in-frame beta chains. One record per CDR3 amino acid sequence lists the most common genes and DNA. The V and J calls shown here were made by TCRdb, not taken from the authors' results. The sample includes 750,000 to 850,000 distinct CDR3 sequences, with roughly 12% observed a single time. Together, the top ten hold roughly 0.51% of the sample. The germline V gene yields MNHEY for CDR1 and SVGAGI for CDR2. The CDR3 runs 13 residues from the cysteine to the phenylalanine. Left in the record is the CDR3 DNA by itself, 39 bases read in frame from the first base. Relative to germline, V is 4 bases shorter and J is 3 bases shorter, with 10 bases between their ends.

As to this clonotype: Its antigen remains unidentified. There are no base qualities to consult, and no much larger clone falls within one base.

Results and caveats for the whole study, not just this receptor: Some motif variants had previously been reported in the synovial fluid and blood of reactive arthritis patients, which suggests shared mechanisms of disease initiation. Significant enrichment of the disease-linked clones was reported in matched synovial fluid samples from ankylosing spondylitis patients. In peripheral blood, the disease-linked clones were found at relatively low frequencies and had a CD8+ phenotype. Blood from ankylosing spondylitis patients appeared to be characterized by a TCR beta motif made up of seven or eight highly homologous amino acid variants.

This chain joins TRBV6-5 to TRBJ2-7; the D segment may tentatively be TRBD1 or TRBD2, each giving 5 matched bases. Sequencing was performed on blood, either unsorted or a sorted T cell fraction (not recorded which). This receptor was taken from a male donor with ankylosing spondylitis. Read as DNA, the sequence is TGTGCCAGCAGTTGGGGGATTGACTACGAGCAGTACTTC. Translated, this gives CASSWGIDYEQYF.